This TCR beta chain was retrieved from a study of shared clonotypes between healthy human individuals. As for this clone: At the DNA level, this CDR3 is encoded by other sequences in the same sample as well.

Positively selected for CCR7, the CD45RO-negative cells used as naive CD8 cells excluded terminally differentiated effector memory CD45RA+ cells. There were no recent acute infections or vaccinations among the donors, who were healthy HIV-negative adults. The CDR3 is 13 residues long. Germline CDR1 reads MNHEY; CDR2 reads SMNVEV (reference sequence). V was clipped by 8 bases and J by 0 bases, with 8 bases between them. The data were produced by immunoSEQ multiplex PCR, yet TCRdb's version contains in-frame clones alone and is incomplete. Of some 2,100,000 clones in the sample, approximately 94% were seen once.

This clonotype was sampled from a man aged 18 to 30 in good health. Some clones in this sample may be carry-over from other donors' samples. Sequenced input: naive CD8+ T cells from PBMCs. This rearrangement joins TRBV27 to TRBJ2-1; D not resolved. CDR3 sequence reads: CASGVSSYNEQFF. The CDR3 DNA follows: TGTGCCAGCGGGGTTAGCTCCTACAATGAGCAGTTCTTC.